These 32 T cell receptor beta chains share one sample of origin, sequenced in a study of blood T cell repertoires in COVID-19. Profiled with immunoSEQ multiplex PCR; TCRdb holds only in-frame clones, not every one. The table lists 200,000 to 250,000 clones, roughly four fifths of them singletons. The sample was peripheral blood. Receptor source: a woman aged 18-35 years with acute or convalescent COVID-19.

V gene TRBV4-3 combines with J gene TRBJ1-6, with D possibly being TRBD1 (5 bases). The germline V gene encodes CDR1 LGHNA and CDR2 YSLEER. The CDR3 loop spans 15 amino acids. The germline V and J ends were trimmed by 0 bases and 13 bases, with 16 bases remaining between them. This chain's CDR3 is CASSQDDRGVLPLHF. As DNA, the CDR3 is TGCGCCAGCAGCCAAGATGATCGGGGGGTTCTGCCCCTCCACTTT.

This chain's CDR3 is CATRSGRLHTQYF. The CDR3 DNA reads TGTGCCACACGAAGCGGGAGGTTGCATACGCAGTATTTT. The genes are TRBV28 and TRBJ2-3; 9 positions match TRBD2. The CDR3 is 13 amino acids. Germline CDR1 MDHEN, CDR2 SYDVKM. Trimming at V came to 10 bases and at J to 7 bases, leaving 9 bases not matched to a gene. The full variable domain, in which reference TRBV28 and TRBJ2-3 provide the parts outside the CDR3, is DVKVTQSSRYLVKRTGEKVFLECVQDMDHENMFWYRQDPGLGLRLIYFSYDVKMKEKGDIPEGYSVSREKKERFSLILESASTNQTSMYLCATRSGRLHTQYFGPGTRLTVL.

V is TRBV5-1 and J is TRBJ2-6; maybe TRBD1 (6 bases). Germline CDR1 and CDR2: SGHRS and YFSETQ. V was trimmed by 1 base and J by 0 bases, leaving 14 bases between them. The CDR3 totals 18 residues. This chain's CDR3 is CASSLRAVQGSGANVLTF. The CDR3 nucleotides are TGCGCCAGCAGCTTGAGGGCCGTACAGGGCTCTGGGGCCAACGTCCTGACTTTC.

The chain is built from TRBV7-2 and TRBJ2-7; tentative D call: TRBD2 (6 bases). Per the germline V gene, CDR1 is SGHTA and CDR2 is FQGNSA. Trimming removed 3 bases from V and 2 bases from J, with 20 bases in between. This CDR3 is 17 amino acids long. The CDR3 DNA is TGTGCCAGCAGCTTCCTTTCCCTCACGGGAGTAGCCTACGAGCAGTACTTC. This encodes CASSFLSLTGVAYEQYF.

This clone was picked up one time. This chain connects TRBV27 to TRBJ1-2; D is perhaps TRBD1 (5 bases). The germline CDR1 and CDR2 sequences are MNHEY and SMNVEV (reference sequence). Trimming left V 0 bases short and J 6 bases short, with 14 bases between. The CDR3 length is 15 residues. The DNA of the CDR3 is TGTGCCAGCAGTTTATCGTGGTCGGGGGGTGATGGCTACACCTTC. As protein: CASSLSWSGGDGYTF.

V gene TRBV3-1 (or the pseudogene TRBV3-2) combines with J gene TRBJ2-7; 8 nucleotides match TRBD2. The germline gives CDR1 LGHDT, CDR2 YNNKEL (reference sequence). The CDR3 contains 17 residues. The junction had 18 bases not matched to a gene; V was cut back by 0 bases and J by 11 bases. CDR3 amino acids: CASSQDWGVVAGIEKYF. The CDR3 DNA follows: TGTGCCAGCAGCCAAGATTGGGGTGTGGTAGCGGGAATTGAGAAGTACTTC.

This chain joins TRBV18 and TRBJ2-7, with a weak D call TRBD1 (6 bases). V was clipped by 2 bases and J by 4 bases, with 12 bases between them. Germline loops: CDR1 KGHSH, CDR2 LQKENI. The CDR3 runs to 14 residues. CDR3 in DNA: TGTGCCAGCTCACCAAGCGGACAGCGATACGAGCAGTACTTC. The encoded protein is CASSPSGQRYEQYF.

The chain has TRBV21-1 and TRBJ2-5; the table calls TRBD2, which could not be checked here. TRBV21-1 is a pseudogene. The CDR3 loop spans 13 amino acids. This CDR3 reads CASSPGIQETQYF. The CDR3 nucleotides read TGTGCCAGCAGCCCCGGGATCCAAGAGACCCAGTACTTC.

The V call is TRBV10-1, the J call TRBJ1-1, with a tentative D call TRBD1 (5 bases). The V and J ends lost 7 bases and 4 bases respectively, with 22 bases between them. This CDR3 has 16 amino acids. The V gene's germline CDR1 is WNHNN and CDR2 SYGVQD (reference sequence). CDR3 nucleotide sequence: TGCGCCAGCATTTCGGGGGGTTTATTTCTGGGCACTGAAGCTTTCTTT. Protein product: CASISGGLFLGTEAFF.

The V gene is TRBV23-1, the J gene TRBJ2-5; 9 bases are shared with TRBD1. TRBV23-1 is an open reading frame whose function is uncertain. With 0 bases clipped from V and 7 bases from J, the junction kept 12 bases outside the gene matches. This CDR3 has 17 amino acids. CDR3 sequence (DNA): TGCGCCAGCAGTCAATCCCCCTTGATGGGACAGGGCGGGACCCAGTACTTC. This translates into CASSQSPLMGQGGTQYF.

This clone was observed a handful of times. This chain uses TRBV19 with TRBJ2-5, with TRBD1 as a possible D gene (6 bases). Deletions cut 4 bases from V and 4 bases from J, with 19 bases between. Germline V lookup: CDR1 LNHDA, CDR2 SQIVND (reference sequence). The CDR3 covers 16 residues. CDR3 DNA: TGTGCCAGTAGTAGCTGGGGAAGACAGGCCGGAGAGACCCAGTACTTC. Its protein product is CASSSWGRQAGETQYF.

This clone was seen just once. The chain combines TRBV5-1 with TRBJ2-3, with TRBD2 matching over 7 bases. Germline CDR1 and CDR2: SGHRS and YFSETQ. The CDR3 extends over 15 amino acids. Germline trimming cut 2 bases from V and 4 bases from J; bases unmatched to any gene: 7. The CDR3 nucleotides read TGCGCCAGCAGCTTTGGTGCGGGAGAGGCAGATACGCAGTATTTT. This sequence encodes CASSFGAGEADTQYF.

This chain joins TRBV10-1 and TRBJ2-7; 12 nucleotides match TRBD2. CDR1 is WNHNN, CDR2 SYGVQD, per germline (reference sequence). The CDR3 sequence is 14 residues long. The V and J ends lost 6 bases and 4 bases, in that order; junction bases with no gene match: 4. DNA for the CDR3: TGCGCCAGCAGCGCCGGGACTAGCGGGTACGAGCAGTACTTC. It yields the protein CASSAGTSGYEQYF.

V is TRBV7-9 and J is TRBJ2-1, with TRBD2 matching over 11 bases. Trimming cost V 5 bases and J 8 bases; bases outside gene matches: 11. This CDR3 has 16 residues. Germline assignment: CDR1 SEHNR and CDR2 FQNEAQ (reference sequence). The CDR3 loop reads CASSRGTSGVGDEQFF. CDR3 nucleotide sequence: TGTGCCAGCAGCCGGGGGACTAGCGGAGTGGGCGATGAGCAGTTCTTC.

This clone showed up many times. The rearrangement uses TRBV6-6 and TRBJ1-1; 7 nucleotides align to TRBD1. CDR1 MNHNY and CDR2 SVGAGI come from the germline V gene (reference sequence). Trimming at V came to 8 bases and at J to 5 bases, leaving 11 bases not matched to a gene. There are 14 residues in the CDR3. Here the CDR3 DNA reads TGTGCCAGCGATGACGACAGGGTCAGGACTGAAGCTTTCTTT. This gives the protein CASDDDRVRTEAFF.

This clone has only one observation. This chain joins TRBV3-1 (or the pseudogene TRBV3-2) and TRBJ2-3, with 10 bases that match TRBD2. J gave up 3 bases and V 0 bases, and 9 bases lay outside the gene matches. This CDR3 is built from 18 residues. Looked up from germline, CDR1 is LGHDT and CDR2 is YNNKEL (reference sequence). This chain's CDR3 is CASSQDFQRGGGTDTQYF. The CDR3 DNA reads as TGTGCCAGCAGCCAAGATTTCCAGCGGGGGGGTGGGACAGATACGCAGTATTTT.

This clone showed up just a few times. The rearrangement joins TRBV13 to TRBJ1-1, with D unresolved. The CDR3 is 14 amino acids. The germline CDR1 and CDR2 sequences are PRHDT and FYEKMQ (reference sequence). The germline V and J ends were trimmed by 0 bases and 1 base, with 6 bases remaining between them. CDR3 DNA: TGTGCCAGCAGCTTAGGCGACAAGAACACTGAAGCTTTCTTT. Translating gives CASSLGDKNTEAFF.

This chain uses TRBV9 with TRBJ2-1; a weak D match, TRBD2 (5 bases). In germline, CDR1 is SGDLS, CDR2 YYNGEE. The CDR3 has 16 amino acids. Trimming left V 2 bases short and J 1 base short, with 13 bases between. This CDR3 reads CASSVPSSGSYNEQFF. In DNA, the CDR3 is TGTGCCAGCAGCGTCCCCTCGTCGGGGTCCTACAATGAGCAGTTCTTC. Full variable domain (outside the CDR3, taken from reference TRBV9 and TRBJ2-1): DSGVTQTPKHLITATGQRVTLRCSPRSGDLSVYWYQQSLDQGLQFLIQYYNGEERAKGNILERFSAQQFPDLHSELNLSSLELGDSALYFCASSVPSSGSYNEQFFGPGTRLTVL.

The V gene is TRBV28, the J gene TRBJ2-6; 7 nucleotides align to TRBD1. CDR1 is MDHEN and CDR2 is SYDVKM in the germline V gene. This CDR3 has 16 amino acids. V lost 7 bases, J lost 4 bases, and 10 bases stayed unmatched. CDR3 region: CASTQSGTAGANVLTF. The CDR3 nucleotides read TGTGCCAGCACCCAATCCGGGACAGCAGGGGCCAACGTCCTGACTTTC.

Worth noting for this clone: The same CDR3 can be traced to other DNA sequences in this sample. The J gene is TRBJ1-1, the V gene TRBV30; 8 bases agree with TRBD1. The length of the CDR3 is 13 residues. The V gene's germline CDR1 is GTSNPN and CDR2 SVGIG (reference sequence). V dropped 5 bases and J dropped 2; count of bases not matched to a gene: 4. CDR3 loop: CAWRTGPNTEAFF. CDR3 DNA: TGTGCCTGGCGGACAGGGCCCAACACTGAAGCTTTCTTT.

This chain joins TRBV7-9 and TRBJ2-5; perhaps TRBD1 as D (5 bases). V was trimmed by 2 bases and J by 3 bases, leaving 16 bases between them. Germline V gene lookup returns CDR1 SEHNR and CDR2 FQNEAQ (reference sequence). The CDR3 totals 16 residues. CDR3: CASSLLLGRAKETQYF. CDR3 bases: TGTGCCAGCAGCTTACTGCTTGGCAGGGCAAAAGAGACCCAGTACTTC.

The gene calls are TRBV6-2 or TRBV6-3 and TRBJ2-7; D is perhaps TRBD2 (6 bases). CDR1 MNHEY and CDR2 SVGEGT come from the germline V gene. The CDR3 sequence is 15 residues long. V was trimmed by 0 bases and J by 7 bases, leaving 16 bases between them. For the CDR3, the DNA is TGTGCCAGCAGTTACTCGATTTATTACAGCGGGGAGCAGTACTTC. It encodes CASSYSIYYSGEQYF.

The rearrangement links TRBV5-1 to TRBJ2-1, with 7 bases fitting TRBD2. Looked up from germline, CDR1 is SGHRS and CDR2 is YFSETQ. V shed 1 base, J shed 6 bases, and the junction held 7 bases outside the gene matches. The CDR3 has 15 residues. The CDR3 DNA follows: TGCGCCAGCAGCTTGTTTGCGGGAGTAGTCAATGAGCAGTTCTTC. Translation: CASSLFAGVVNEQFF. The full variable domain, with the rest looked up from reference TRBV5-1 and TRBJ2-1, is KAGVTQTPRYLIKTRGQQVTLSCSPISGHRSVSWYQQTPGQGLQFLFEYFSETQRNKGNFPGRFSGRQFSNSRSEMNVSTLELGDSALYLCASSLFAGVVNEQFFGPGTRLTVL.

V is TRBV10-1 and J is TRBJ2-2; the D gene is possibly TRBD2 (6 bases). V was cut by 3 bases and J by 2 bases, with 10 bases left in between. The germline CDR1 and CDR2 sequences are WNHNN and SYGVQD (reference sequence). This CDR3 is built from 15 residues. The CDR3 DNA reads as TGCGCCAGCAGTGAAGGGACTCCCAACACCGGGGAGCTGTTTTTT. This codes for CASSEGTPNTGELFF.

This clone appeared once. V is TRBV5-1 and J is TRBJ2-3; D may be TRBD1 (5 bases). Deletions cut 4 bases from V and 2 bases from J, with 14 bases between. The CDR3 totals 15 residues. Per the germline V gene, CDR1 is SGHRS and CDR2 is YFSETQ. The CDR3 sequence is CASSRVDRHTDTQYF. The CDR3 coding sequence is TGCGCCAGCAGCCGCGTCGACAGACACACAGATACGCAGTATTTT. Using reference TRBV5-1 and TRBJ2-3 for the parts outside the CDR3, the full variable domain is KAGVTQTPRYLIKTRGQQVTLSCSPISGHRSVSWYQQTPGQGLQFLFEYFSETQRNKGNFPGRFSGRQFSNSRSEMNVSTLELGDSALYLCASSRVDRHTDTQYFGPGTRLTVL.

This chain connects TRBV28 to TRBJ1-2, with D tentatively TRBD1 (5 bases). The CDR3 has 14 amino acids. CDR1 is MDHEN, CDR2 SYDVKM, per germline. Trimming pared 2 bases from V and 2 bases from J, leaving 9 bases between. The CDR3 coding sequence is TGTGCCAGCAGTTTAGGGTCAGGGAACTATGGCTACACCTTC. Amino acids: CASSLGSGNYGYTF.

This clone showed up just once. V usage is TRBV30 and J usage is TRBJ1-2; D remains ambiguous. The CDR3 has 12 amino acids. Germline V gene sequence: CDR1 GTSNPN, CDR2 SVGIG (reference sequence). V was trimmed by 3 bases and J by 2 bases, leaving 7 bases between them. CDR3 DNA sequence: TGTGCCTGGAGGGGCTGGAACTATGGCTACACCTTC. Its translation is CAWRGWNYGYTF. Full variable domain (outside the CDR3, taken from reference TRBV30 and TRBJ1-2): SQTIHQWPATLVQPVGSPLSLECTVEGTSNPNLYWYRQAAGRGLQLLFYSVGIGQISSEVPQNLSASRPQDRQFILSSKKLLLSDSGFYLCAWRGWNYGYTFGSGTRLTVV.

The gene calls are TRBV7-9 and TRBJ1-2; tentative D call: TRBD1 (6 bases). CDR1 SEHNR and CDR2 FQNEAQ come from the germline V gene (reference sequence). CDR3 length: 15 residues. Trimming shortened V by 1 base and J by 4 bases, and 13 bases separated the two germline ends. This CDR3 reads CASSLGGGSSYGYTF. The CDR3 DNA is TGTGCCAGCAGCTTAGGGGGGGGCTCCTCCTATGGCTACACCTTC.

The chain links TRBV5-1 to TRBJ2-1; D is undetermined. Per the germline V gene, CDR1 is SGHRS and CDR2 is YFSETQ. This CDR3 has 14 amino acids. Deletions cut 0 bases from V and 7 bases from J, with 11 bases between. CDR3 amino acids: CASSLVLFDNEQFF. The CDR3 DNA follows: TGCGCCAGCAGCTTGGTGCTATTCGATAATGAGCAGTTCTTC. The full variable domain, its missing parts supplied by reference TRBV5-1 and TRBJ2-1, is KAGVTQTPRYLIKTRGQQVTLSCSPISGHRSVSWYQQTPGQGLQFLFEYFSETQRNKGNFPGRFSGRQFSNSRSEMNVSTLELGDSALYLCASSLVLFDNEQFFGPGTRLTVL.

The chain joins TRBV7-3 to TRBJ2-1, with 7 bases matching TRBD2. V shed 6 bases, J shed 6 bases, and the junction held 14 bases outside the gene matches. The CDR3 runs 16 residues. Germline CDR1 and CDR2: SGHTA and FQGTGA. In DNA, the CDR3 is TGTGCCAGCAGTTTTCAAAGGGCGGGAGTAGGCAATGAGCAGTTCTTC. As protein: CASSFQRAGVGNEQFF.

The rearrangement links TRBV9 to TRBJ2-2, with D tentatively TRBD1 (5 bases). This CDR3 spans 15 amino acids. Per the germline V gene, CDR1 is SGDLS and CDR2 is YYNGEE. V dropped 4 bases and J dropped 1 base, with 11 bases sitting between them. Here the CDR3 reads CASSLLDRNTGELFF. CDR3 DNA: TGTGCCAGCAGCCTCCTAGACAGGAACACCGGGGAGCTGTTTTTT.

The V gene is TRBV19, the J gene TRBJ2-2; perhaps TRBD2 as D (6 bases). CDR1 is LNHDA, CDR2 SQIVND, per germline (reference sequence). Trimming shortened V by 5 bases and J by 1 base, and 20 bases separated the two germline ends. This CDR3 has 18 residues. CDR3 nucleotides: TGTGCCAGTAGTCCCCGAACGGGACTCACTAAGAACACCGGGGAGCTGTTTTTT. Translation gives CASSPRTGLTKNTGELFF.